This entry concerns a single TCR beta chain. The data stem from a study of blood T cell repertoires in COVID-19. About the research overall: T cells, B-cell-depleted T cells, or PBMCs supplied cDNA or gDNA.

There are 17 residues in the CDR3. Trimming cost V 4 bases and J 0 bases, with 16 bases left between them. Germline CDR1 reads MNHNS; CDR2 reads SASEGT. How the authors handled the data: Reference gene primer amplification yielded estimated nucleated cell counts. Produced via immunoSEQ multiplex PCR; TCRdb's table is partial and in-frame only. V and J calls and clone size follow that table, whereas D and trimming were derived from the DNA. The table lists around 230,000 clones, roughly 83% of them singletons. V usage is TRBV6-1 and J usage is TRBJ1-5; the D is unclear. The sequence came from a woman aged 70-85 years with active or convalescent COVID-19. Sequencing used peripheral blood. CDR3 sequence: CASSVTILLFSNQPQHF. The CDR3 coding sequence is TGTGCCAGCAGTGTTACTATCCTCTTATTTAGCAATCAGCCCCAGCATTTT.